This T cell receptor (beta chain) originates from a study of tumor-infiltrating lymphocytes in primary liver carcinoma. Turning to the study itself: Primary liver carcinomas in the patients were surgically resected. Each of the samples returned roughly 3.5 to 7.13 million productive TCRbeta reads (a yield similar across tissue types).

This clonotype was seen a single time. At one end the junction does not follow the germline gene, possibly because of a read error. The blood RNA (from unsorted whole blood) was obtained, and germline DNA was also extracted. TCR beta cDNA was reverse-transcribed from about 500 ng of total RNA. The reaction used a constant-region primer and ProtoScript II reverse transcriptase. Libraries of TCR beta came from three nested multiplex PCR rounds with slightly modified ARM-PCR. PCR rounds one and two used TRBV1-TRBV30 forward primers with a C-beta reverse primer for about 11 cycles each. TCRdb reprocessed the multiplex PCR reads with MiXCR, giving one entry per CDR3 protein. The sample holds about 200,000 distinct CDR3 sequences, 65% seen once. Germline V gene lookup returns CDR1 MGHRA and CDR2 YSYEKL. This CDR3 has 15 residues.

Sequencing was done on a sample of peripheral blood. This clonotype originated in a woman aged 55-69 years with primary liver carcinoma and hepatitis B virus infection. This chain uses TRBV4-1 with TRBJ2-7; D is unclear. The CDR3 sequence is CASSQELQISYEQYF. CDR3 in DNA: TGTGCCAGCAGCCAAGAATTGCAGATATCCTACGAGCAGTACTTC.